This T cell receptor beta chain stems from a study of blood T cell repertoires in COVID-19 (dated by TCRdb to 2019 to 2021). Regarding the study in general: Samples from collaborators originated in the United States, Italy and Spain and spanned both the acute and convalescent phases of COVID-19. The prospective study material was composed of cDNA or gDNA derived from T cells, B-cell-depleted T cells, or PBMCs. Subjects who had been exposed to COVID-19, were actively infected with it, or had recovered from it provided the deeply sampled blood TCRbeta repertoires that made up the dataset. The repertoires were released in a freely available public database meant as a resource for research on the immune response to SARS-CoV-2. Samples came from the ongoing ImmuneRACE study (first 160 participants) plus 1,254 subjects from 6 global collaborators. Nearly every sample came with metadata listing a de-identified subject ID, COVID-19 status, age in years and sex. Where available, HLA class I and class II types were obtained from metadata supplied by the sample provider rather than from assay-based typing. Overall study outcomes, separate from this receptor: Clinical and demographic metadata were provided uncurated, with the amount varying by source and participant.

A second Seattle source provided samples from volunteer blood donors who had recovered from COVID-19. Whole blood was collected in K2EDTA tubes by collaborating institutions according to the institutions' own protocols. For TCRbeta analysis, collaborators shipped samples as frozen whole blood, isolated PBMCs, or DNA extracted from either of those sample types. In regard to this clone: No antigen is known for it. Per-base qualities were not stored, and no clone one base away is much larger.

TCRbeta CDR3 regions were amplified from genomic DNA using the immunoSEQ Assay, a bias-controlled multiplex PCR. The authors processed their data as follows. Nucleated cell counts per sample were estimated from amplification of reference gene primers within the assay. To quantify the absolute abundance of each unique TCRbeta CDR3 rearrangement, sequence reads were collapsed and filtered. For each sample, productive Simpson clonality was calculated by taking the square root of Simpson's diversity index across productive rearrangements. Sourced from immuneACCESS, this table was stored by TCRdb with only in-frame sequences that have V and J called. A share of the clones is absent; for the studies checked, an unresolved V gene accounts for under half, and the remainder has no known explanation. Clone size and the V and J calls come from that table; the DNA yielded D and trimming. The sample data list hundreds of thousands of clones, and approximately 89% of these were observed just once. Clones ranked in the top ten supply around 3.3% of the sample.

Here V drops 10 bases and J drops 2 bases, and the junction holds 4 bases not matched to any gene. CDR1 and CDR2, looked up from the germline V gene, are SNHLY and FYNNEI. Reading from cysteine to phenylalanine, the CDR3 counts 13 amino acids. The entry retains the CDR3 DNA only, 39 bases that are in frame from base 1. This TCR was sampled from a woman between 18 and 29 years old who had recovered from COVID-19. Sequenced sample: peripheral blood. This chain joins TRBV2 to TRBJ2-5; 10 middle bases align to TRBD2. At the DNA level, the sequence is TGTGCCATTCGGACTAGCGGACAAGAGACCCAGTACTTC. The resulting protein is CAIRTSGQETQYF. The full variable domain, completed from the reference TRBV2 and TRBJ2-5 proteins outside the CDR3, reads EPEVTQTPSHQVTQMGQEVILRCVPISNHLYFYWYRQILGQKVEFLVSFYNNEISEKSEIFDDQFSVERPDGSNFTLKIRSTKLEDSAMYFCAIRTSGQETQYFGPGTRLLVL.